Sequencing of this TCR beta chain was carried out in a study of blood T cell repertoires in COVID-19 (dated by TCRdb to 2019 to 2021). Broadly, across the study: Samples from collaborators originated in the United States, Italy and Spain and spanned both the acute and convalescent phases of COVID-19. The repertoires were released in a freely available public database intended as a resource for research on the immune response to SARS-CoV-2. The dataset comprised deeply sampled blood TCRbeta repertoires from subjects exposed to, actively infected with, or recovered from COVID-19. HLA class I and class II types, where available, came from metadata supplied by the sample provider rather than from assay-based typing. A de-identified subject ID, COVID-19 status, age in years and sex were almost always included in the sample metadata. The material from the prospective study consisted of cDNA or gDNA derived from T cells, B-cell-depleted T cells, or PBMCs. The samples were drawn from two sources: the first 160 participants of the ongoing ImmuneRACE study, and 1,200 or so subjects contributed by 6 global collaborators.

What the research found in general, with its limitations: The quantity of clinical and demographic metadata differed by source and by participant and was supplied without curation.

The immunoSEQ Assay, a bias-controlled multiplex PCR, was used to amplify TCRbeta CDR3 regions from genomic DNA. The published analysis was carried out like this. The number of nucleated cells in each sample was estimated by amplification of reference gene primers within the assay. Sequence reads were collapsed and filtered to measure the absolute abundance of every unique TCRbeta CDR3 rearrangement. For each sample, productive Simpson clonality was calculated by taking the square root of Simpson's diversity index across productive rearrangements. The table comes from immuneACCESS by way of TCRdb, which keeps in-frame sequences with V and J called. Part of the clones is missing from these tables; in studies checked, under half for an unresolved V gene and the rest for unknown reasons. V and J calls and clone size are as listed in that table; D and trimming were resolved from the DNA. Present in this sample are roughly 130,000 clones, more than 75% of which were seen just once. About an eighth of the sample rests with the top ten.

V and J lose 2 bases and 1 base, and a span of 6 bases separates them. Per the germline V gene, MDHEN is the CDR1 and SYDVKM is the CDR2. Its CDR3 holds 15 amino acids, cysteine through phenylalanine. Only the CDR3 part of the read is kept: 45 bases, read in frame from the first base. About this clone itself: What antigen it recognizes has not been identified. Base-call qualities are not available, and no considerably larger clone is one nucleotide away.

Collaborating institutions collected whole blood in K2EDTA tubes following their own protocols. For TCRbeta analysis, collaborators shipped samples as frozen whole blood, isolated PBMCs, or DNA extracted from either of those sample types. The sequenced sample consisted of peripheral blood. The TCR was taken from an elderly man with acute or convalescent COVID-19. The chain uses TRBV28 and TRBJ1-6, with TRBD1 perhaps the D gene, on 5 matching bases. The DNA sequence follows: TGTGCCAGCAGTTTAGGGGCATCCTATAATTCACCCCTCCACTTT. This is translated as CASSLGASYNSPLHF.